A selection of T cell receptor beta chains follows, all from one sample in a study of T cell responses to AZD1222 COVID-19 vaccine. Clones were read by immunoSEQ multiplex PCR, and TCRdb kept only the in-frame ones, dropping some. This sample has about 100,000 clones; 90% to 95% occur once, and the top ten carry about 2.2%. The source was peripheral blood, collected on day 0 of AZD1222 vaccination. These receptors were collected from an adult in good health. The CDR3 runs from the conserved cysteine through the conserved F or W. D genes are given only for firm matches. Only some rows state a clone size, as once, few, many or a class for expanded clones.

CDR3 DNA,CDR3 protein,clone size,J gene,D gene,V gene
TGTGCCAGCAGCCCCGATCTAAGGACCCGAAACACTGAAGCTTTCTTT,CASSPDLRTRNTEAFF,-,TRBJ1-1,-,TRBV5-6
TGTGCCAGTAGTATGGGGACAGGGCGACCCTACGAGCAGTACTTC,CASSMGTGRPYEQYF,-,TRBJ2-7,TRBD1,TRBV19
TGTGCCAGCAGGCACGCACAGGGCTTGAATCAGCCCCAGCATTTT,CASRHAQGLNQPQHF,-,TRBJ1-5,-,TRBV28
TGTGCCTGGAGTTTAAGAAACACCATATATTTT,CAWSLRNTIYF,-,TRBJ1-3,-,TRBV30
TGTGCCAGCAGCTTAGTGGGCGGGCCACAAAACTATGGCTACACCTTC,CASSLVGGPQNYGYTF,-,TRBJ1-2,-,TRBV11-3
TGCGCCAGCAGCTTGGAGGCAGGGGGTGGCTACACCTTC,CASSLEAGGGYTF,-,TRBJ1-2,TRBD1,TRBV5-1
TGTGCCAGCAGCCTAGTGAGGACAGCTGAAGAGACCCAGTACTTC,CASSLVRTAEETQYF,-,TRBJ2-5,-,TRBV7-2
TGTGCCAGCAGTGACGGACAGGGCAATCAGCCCCAGCATTTT,CASSDGQGNQPQHF,-,TRBJ1-5,TRBD1,TRBV27
TGTGCCAGCAGCTTAAGCAGGGGGCCTGATCAGCCCCAGCATTTT,CASSLSRGPDQPQHF,-,TRBJ1-5,TRBD1,TRBV7-2
TGTGCCACCAGTTTGACCAACACCGGGGAGCTGTTTTTT,CATSLTNTGELFF,-,TRBJ2-2,-,TRBV6-2/TRBV6-3
TGTGCCAGCACTGTGGCTAATGAAAAACTGTTTTTT,CASTVANEKLFF,few,TRBJ1-4,-,TRBV2
TGTGCCAGCAGTCATAGGGGGATATATGGCTACACCTTC,CASSHRGIYGYTF,-,TRBJ1-2,-,TRBV6-5
TGTGCCACCAGCAGGGATGGACAGGGGGTCCCTCAGCCCCAGCATTTT,CATSRDGQGVPQPQHF,-,TRBJ1-5,TRBD1,TRBV15
TGTGCCTGGACCCCAGGGGGGACAGGGGGTTTCCACGAGCAGTACTTC,CAWTPGGTGGFHEQYF,-,TRBJ2-7,TRBD1,TRBV30
TGTGCCACCAGTCCGAGCTATGGCTACACCTTC,CATSPSYGYTF,-,TRBJ1-2,-,TRBV12-3/TRBV12-4
TGTGCCGGGGGAAGTAATGAAAAACTGTTTTTT,CAGGSNEKLFF,once,TRBJ1-4,-,TRBV6-6
TGTGCCAGCAGTTTAAGCGGGAGCTCCTACAATGAGCAGTTCTTC,CASSLSGSSYNEQFF,-,TRBJ2-1,TRBD2,TRBV27